The rows below give T cell receptor beta chains drawn from one sample of a study of CD8 T cells in ankylosing spondylitis. TCRdb called the 5' RACE reads again in MiXCR, with one record for every CDR3 protein. The sample contains fewer than 250,000 distinct CDR3 sequences, more than 25% of which appear only once. The source material was blood, either unsorted or a sorted T cell fraction (not recorded which). These receptors were obtained from a male donor with ankylosing spondylitis or in good health (not recorded which). Both conserved end residues are part of each CDR3. Fields, in order: J gene, D gene, clone size, V gene, CDR3 DNA, CDR3 protein. A D gene is named only where the DNA matches it firmly. Size tells how often a clone was seen (once, few, many) or the class of an expanded clone, and some rows leave it out.

J: TRBJ2-5
D: TRBD2
size: .
V: TRBV5-5
DNA: TGTGCCAGCAGCGGGGGGGGAACCGGAGAGACCCAGTACTTC
CDR3: CASSGGGTGETQYF

J: TRBJ2-7
D: .
size: few
V: TRBV5-1
DNA: TGCGCCAGCAGCAACCTGGGGACATCCTCCTACGAGCAGTACTTC
CDR3: CASSNLGTSSYEQYF

J: TRBJ2-1
D: .
size: .
V: TRBV12-3/TRBV12-4
DNA: TGTGCCAGCAGTTTTTGGGACTACAATGAGCAGTTCTTC
CDR3: CASSFWDYNEQFF

J: TRBJ2-3
D: .
size: .
V: TRBV12-3/TRBV12-4
DNA: TGTGCCAGCAGTTTTGGGCGGACAACAGATACGCAGTATTTT
CDR3: CASSFGRTTDTQYF

J: TRBJ2-3
D: .
size: .
V: TRBV12-3/TRBV12-4
DNA: TGTGCCAGCAGCCCCCGCGGGGTGCGAGCTAGCACAGATACGCAGTATTTT
CDR3: CASSPRGVRASTDTQYF

J: TRBJ2-1
D: .
size: .
V: TRBV20-1
DNA: TGCAGTGCGCCAAGGGGGGGGGCGATGGTGCATGAGCAGTTCTTC
CDR3: CSAPRGGAMVHEQFF

J: TRBJ2-7
D: .
size: .
V: TRBV15
DNA: TGTGCCGCAGCGGGACAATTTTCTGCCGAGCAGTACTTC
CDR3: CAAAGQFSAEQYF

J: TRBJ2-7
D: .
size: few
V: TRBV7-2
DNA: TGTGCCAGCAGCTACAGGATGTACTCCTACGAGCAGTACTTC
CDR3: CASSYRMYSYEQYF

J: TRBJ2-2
D: .
size: .
V: TRBV28
DNA: TGTGCCAGCCTCACCCGGAGGGCCGGGGAGCTGTTTTTT
CDR3: CASLTRRAGELFF

J: TRBJ1-5
D: .
size: few
V: TRBV20-1
DNA: TGCAGTGCTAGTCGGTCACCTAACGTTAATCAGCCCCAGCATTTT
CDR3: CSASRSPNVNQPQHF

J: TRBJ2-2
D: .
size: few
V: TRBV20-1
DNA: TGCAGTGCTAGAGATTTCGGGGATAACACCGGGGAGCTGTTTTTT
CDR3: CSARDFGDNTGELFF

J: TRBJ2-1
D: .
size: few
V: TRBV27
DNA: TGTGCCAGCAAGGCCCTGTGGCGGGGCTCCTACAATGAGCAGTTCTTC
CDR3: CASKALWRGSYNEQFF

J: TRBJ1-2
D: .
size: once
V: TRBV29-1
DNA: TGCAGCGTTGAACGGAACGCAGGGAAGGGCTATGGCTACACCTTC
CDR3: CSVERNAGKGYGYTF

J: TRBJ1-5
D: TRBD1
size: few
V: TRBV5-1
DNA: TGCGCCAGCAGCTTGAGCGGGTTAGGGACAGGGGGCAATCAGCCCCAGCATTTT
CDR3: CASSLSGLGTGGNQPQHF

J: TRBJ2-2
D: .
size: .
V: TRBV6-5
DNA: TGTGCCAGCAGTTCAGGGCCCCACACCGGGGAGCTGTTTTTT
CDR3: CASSSGPHTGELFF

J: TRBJ2-7
D: TRBD1
size: few
V: TRBV15
DNA: TGTGCCACCAGCAGTGGGACAGGGCCTATTTCCTACGAGCAGTACTTC
CDR3: CATSSGTGPISYEQYF

J: TRBJ2-1
D: .
size: .
V: TRBV29-1
DNA: TGCAGCGTTGATTGGATAACGTCGGGGGACAATGAGCAGTTCTTC
CDR3: CSVDWITSGDNEQFF

J: TRBJ1-6
D: TRBD1
size: .
V: TRBV7-2
DNA: TGTGCCAGCACCAAGGGACAGCCGAATTCACCCCTCCACTTT
CDR3: CASTKGQPNSPLHF

J: TRBJ1-2
D: TRBD1
size: .
V: TRBV25-1
DNA: TGTGCCAGCAGAAGGACAGGGGGCGCGGAGGGCTACACCTTC
CDR3: CASRRTGGAEGYTF

J: TRBJ2-4
D: .
size: .
V: TRBV9
DNA: TGTGCCAGTGGCGGGCGGGGAGCATTAGCCAAAAACAGTCAGTACTTC
CDR3: CASGGRGALAKNSQYF

J: TRBJ1-1
D: .
size: .
V: TRBV20-1
DNA: TGCAGTGCTATCTACAGGGTCGCGGCCCTCTTT
CDR3: CSAIYRVAALF

J: TRBJ2-1
D: .
size: .
V: TRBV7-3
DNA: TGTGCCAGCAGAGCGTCAGGGCTGGATTACAATGAGCAGTTCTTC
CDR3: CASRASGLDYNEQFF

J: TRBJ2-7
D: .
size: few
V: TRBV6-1
DNA: TGTGCCAGCAGCCCACGAGACTTCTACGAGCAGTACTTC
CDR3: CASSPRDFYEQYF

J: TRBJ2-5
D: .
size: once
V: TRBV30
DNA: TGTGCCTGGCAAAACCAAGAGACCCAGTACTTC
CDR3: CAWQNQETQYF

J: TRBJ2-5
D: TRBD1
size: .
V: TRBV29-1
DNA: TGCAGCGTTGCAACAGGGGGGGAGACCCAGTACTTC
CDR3: CSVATGGETQYF

J: TRBJ1-1
D: TRBD1
size: .
V: TRBV7-8
DNA: TGTGCCAGCAGCGATCCGGGACAGACATTGAACACTGAAGCTTTCTTT
CDR3: CASSDPGQTLNTEAFF

J: TRBJ1-1
D: TRBD1
size: .
V: TRBV12-3/TRBV12-4
DNA: TGTGCCAGCAGTCCTCCTCGACAGGGTTTAATCCTGAACACTGAAGCTTTCTTT
CDR3: CASSPPRQGLILNTEAFF

J: TRBJ2-2
D: TRBD1
size: .
V: TRBV29-1
DNA: TGCAGCGGGACAGGGGTAAACACCGGGGAGCTGTTTTTT
CDR3: CSGTGVNTGELFF